The clone carrying this T cell receptor beta chain has only a few counts. Its antigen is not known. This sample is drawn from a study of blood T cells in healthy people across ages. Findings of the study overall: Donor CMV status, an unknown factor, possibly confounded changes in expanded clonotypes. One million T cells yielded diversity estimates that were considered underestimates.

PCR was performed a second time for about 7 to 11 cycles using a sample-barcoded 5' primer and a J-beta primer mix. The yield of each sample was at least 2.5 million CDR3-containing paired-end reads. TCRdb reprocessed the 5' RACE reads via MiXCR and lists one record per CDR3 protein. The repertoire includes over 1.5 million distinct CDR3 sequences, about 50% of them detected once, and approximately 2% sits in the top ten. This CDR3 has 15 amino acids. Unmatched junction bases numbered 18, after V lost 4 bases and J lost 15 bases. Germline V gene lookup returns CDR1 LGHDT and CDR2 YNNKEL (reference sequence). Each donor supplied approximately 10 milliliters of peripheral blood.

The V and J genes are TRBV3-1 and TRBJ2-1; TRBD1 matches 7 bases. Sequenced material: blood. The sequence was obtained from a woman in her thirties or forties in good health. For the CDR3, the DNA is TGTGCCAGCAGCCCTCCGGGCGAGGGGGCTTGGATTCGGTTCTTC. Translating gives CASSPPGEGAWIRFF.